The rows below give T cell receptor beta chains drawn from one sample of a study of T cell responses to AZD1222 COVID-19 vaccine. Using immunoSEQ multiplex PCR, the repertoire was profiled, and TCRdb retains in-frame clones only, with some absent. The sample lists over 130,000 clones, roughly 89% occurring once. The starting material was peripheral blood, obtained 28 days after the second dose of the MenACWY control vaccine. Receptors were obtained from an adult who received the MenACWY meningococcal vaccine as a control. Each CDR3 is given with its conserved first and last residue. A D gene is named only where the DNA matches it firmly. Expanded clones are given a class, and other clones once, few, many or no size at all.

clone_size j_call d_call v_call cdr3_aa cdr3_nt
NA TRBJ1-4 NA TRBV10-3 CAISEGADNEKLFF TGTGCCATCAGTGAGGGGGCGGATAATGAAAAACTGTTTTTT
NA TRBJ2-3 TRBD1 TRBV9 CASSVGTGASTDTQYF TGTGCCAGCAGCGTAGGGACAGGGGCAAGCACAGATACGCAGTATTTT
NA TRBJ2-1 TRBD2 TRBV7-9 CASSRRLAGGNNEQFF TGTGCCAGCAGCCGCAGGCTAGCGGGAGGGAACAATGAGCAGTTCTTC
NA TRBJ2-3 TRBD1 TRBV11-3 CASSLGQGVYSDTQYF TGTGCCAGCAGCTTGGGACAGGGCGTATATTCCGATACGCAGTATTTT
once TRBJ2-5 NA TRBV10-3 CAIRGGTGFNGTQYF TGTGCCATCAGGGGGGGGACAGGCTTTAACGGGACCCAGTACTTC
NA TRBJ1-5 TRBD1 TRBV7-9 CASSTRDRGYSNQPQHF TGTGCCAGCAGCACTCGGGACAGGGGATATAGCAATCAGCCCCAGCATTTT
NA TRBJ2-7 TRBD1 TRBV29-1 CSVTPGQGYEQYF TGCAGCGTGACTCCGGGACAGGGGTACGAGCAGTACTTC
NA TRBJ1-2 TRBD1 TRBV5-1 CASSLLQGSGYTF TGCGCCAGCAGCTTGTTACAGGGGAGTGGCTACACCTTC
NA TRBJ1-6 TRBD1 TRBV28 CASSSRDRGLSSPLHF TGTGCCAGCAGTAGCCGGGACAGGGGGCTTTCGTCACCCCTCCACTTT
NA TRBJ2-5 TRBD2 TRBV28 CASSSPGGETQYF TGTGCCAGCAGTTCACCGGGGGGGGAGACCCAGTACTTC
once TRBJ1-3 NA TRBV28 CASRTTGPPGDTIYF TGTGCCAGCAGAACGACCGGGCCCCCCGGGGACACCATATATTTT
NA TRBJ2-7 TRBD1 TRBV2 CASRPGTGTYEQYF TGTGCCAGCAGGCCCGGGACAGGGACCTACGAGCAGTACTTC
once TRBJ2-2 NA TRBV28 CASRTVTGTGELFF TGTGCCAGCAGAACAGTAACGGGCACCGGGGAGCTGTTTTTT
NA TRBJ1-5 NA TRBV7-9 CASSRIDLAGNQPQHF TGTGCCAGCAGCCGCATAGATCTGGCAGGCAATCAGCCCCAGCATTTT
NA TRBJ1-6 NA TRBV11-2 CASSLVGVYNSPLHF TGTGCCAGCAGCTTAGTGGGGGTCTATAATTCACCCCTCCACTTT
NA TRBJ2-2 NA TRBV5-8 CASSLGLLARNTGELFF TGTGCCAGCAGCTTGGGGTTGTTGGCTAGGAACACCGGGGAGCTGTTTTTT
NA TRBJ1-2 NA TRBV14 CASSQGSSVGGYTF TGTGCCAGCAGCCAGGGCTCGTCTGTCGGGGGCTACACCTTC
NA TRBJ2-7 NA TRBV7-2 CASSLGGRVYVEQYF TGTGCCAGCAGCTTAGGGGGCAGGGTATATGTCGAGCAGTACTTC
NA TRBJ2-3 NA TRBV12-3/TRBV12-4 CASRRDDTDTQYF TGTGCCAGCAGAAGGGACGATACAGATACGCAGTATTTT
NA TRBJ2-7 NA TRBV28 CASSPKTAYEQYF TGTGCCAGCAGTCCAAAGACAGCATACGAGCAGTACTTC
NA TRBJ1-5 TRBD1 TRBV28 CASSTGGDQPQHF TGTGCCAGCAGTACAGGGGGTGATCAGCCCCAGCATTTT
NA TRBJ2-5 TRBD1 TRBV24-1 CATSDQGQGALVKTQYF TGTGCCACCAGTGATCAAGGACAGGGGGCGCTGGTGAAGACCCAGTACTTC
NA TRBJ1-5 NA TRBV7-8 CASSQRGQSSNQPQHF TGTGCCAGCAGCCAAAGGGGCCAGTCGAGCAATCAGCCCCAGCATTTT
NA TRBJ1-1 NA TRBV18 CASSFKGQNTEAFF TGTGCCAGCTCATTTAAGGGTCAGAACACTGAAGCTTTCTTT
NA TRBJ2-7 TRBD1 TRBV18 CASKRGQGLSSYEQYF TGTGCCAGCAAACGAGGACAGGGTTTGAGCTCCTACGAGCAGTACTTC